This T cell receptor (beta chain) was observed in a study of CD8+ T cells in alopecia areata. Study findings and constraints: Against the mouse data, patients shared TCRs less clearly, possibly for HLA reasons. Researchers report lesional scalp, most notably alopecia totalis/universalis, outstripped normal scalp in clonality.

Following RNA extraction, reverse transcription yielded cDNA that acted as the sequencing template. Assay: immunoSEQ multiplex PCR; the TCRdb copy retains only in-frame clones and omits some. The table lists tens of thousands of clones, approximately 60% of them singletons, with around 38% in the top ten. The CDR3 has 15 amino acids. Germline V gene data show CDR1 as SGHDN and CDR2 as FVKESK. Trimming shortened V by 1 base and J by 9 bases, and 16 bases separated the two germline ends. Obtained from alopecia areata patients were lesional scalp punch biopsies along with peripheral blood. Concerning this clone itself: Antigen: not known.

This receptor was identified in a human donor with alopecia areata. The chain couples TRBV14 to TRBJ2-1; D tentatively reads TRBD1 or TRBD2 (5 bases each). Sequencing was performed on NKG2D-high CD8+ T cells sorted from blood. Written as DNA, the CDR3 is TGTGCCAGCAGCCAAGCCTTTGAGGGGATCGCTGAGCAGTTCTTC. Translated, it gives CASSQAFEGIAEQFF.